This T cell receptor beta chain was observed in a study of CD8 T cells in Susac syndrome. Healthy donors, matched for age and sex, constituted the control group. Turning to this clonotype: Its antigen is still unknown.

Trimming stripped 3 bases from V and 3 bases from J, with 17 bases between. Germline loops: CDR1 DFQATT, CDR2 SNEGSKA (reference sequence). This CDR3 spans 15 amino acids. Random hexamers were used to reverse transcribe the RNA input (about 0.5 to 1 ug). Coverage of TCR beta CDR3 amplification by immunoSEQ multiplex PCR extended to 54 Vbeta and 13 Jbeta. TCRdb analysed the immunoSEQ multiplex PCR reads with MiXCR anew, one entry per CDR3 protein. Among about 120,000 distinct CDR3 sequences listed, under 95% were seen once. The study's findings and limits: The study conceded that its TCR sequencing and HLA analysis involved relatively few individuals.

The rearrangement uses TRBV20-1 and TRBJ1-2, with no clear D. Specimen: CD8+ T cells from PBMCs. This TCR was sampled from a human donor in good health. The chain's CDR3 is CSARPTGILDYGYTF. CDR3 sequence (DNA): TGCAGTGCTAGGCCCACTGGGATCCTCGACTATGGCTACACCTTC.